This TCR beta chain was recorded in a study of cytomegalovirus exposure and HLA in healthy donors. Study-wide background: Researchers found that about four fifths of 398 genotyped donors fell within the Caucasian-associated ancestry cluster.

The PCR used 60 Vbeta and 13 Jbeta primers. In the authors' methods: Per a later analysis, the number of unique TCR beta chains was roughly 80 million, of which around 10 million were shared. Using immunoSEQ multiplex PCR, the repertoire was profiled, and TCRdb retains in-frame clones only, with some absent. V and J calls and clone size are those listed in that table; D and trimming were worked out from the DNA. This sample has about 270,000 clones, with around two thirds found just once. The V gene's germline CDR1 is LNHDA and CDR2 SQIVND (reference sequence). This CDR3 comprises 15 residues. V lost 9 bases to trimming and J lost 7 bases; unmatched junction nucleotides: 14. About this clone: Its antigen is currently unknown.

Overall study results and limits: High specificity and sensitivity for cytomegalovirus status were reported for the classifier.

The origin of this receptor is a female donor in good health and CMV-seronegative. Sequenced: PBMCs. This chain uses TRBV19 with TRBJ1-4; 7 bases map to TRBD1. CDR3 bases: TGTGCCAGCCACCGGCTAGGACAGGAAGGTGAAAAACTGTTTTTT. It is translated as CASHRLGQEGEKLFF.